This passage covers 2 T cell receptor beta chains from one sample sequenced in a study of cytomegalovirus exposure and HLA in healthy donors (dated by TCRdb to 2016 to 2017). To prepare the library, the immunoSEQ multiplex PCR assay was applied. For the multiplex PCR, a mixture combining 60 forward primers for TCR Vbeta segments and 13 reverse primers for TCR Jbeta segments was used. The immuneACCESS repertoire file appears here via TCRdb, limited to in-frame rearrangements. These files lack a portion of the clones; in checked studies, under half of the deficit traces to unresolved V genes, and the cause of the others is not known. Within this sample are 150,000 to 200,000 clones, with 85% of them counted one time only. Jointly, the top ten make up 1% of the sample. Sequencing was performed on PBMCs. The receptors were gathered from a boy aged 2-15 years in good health and CMV-seronegative.

This rearrangement joins TRBV5-1 to TRBJ1-1; the match to TRBD1 covers 8 bases. CDR3 length: 17 amino acids. The J segment lost 1 base and the V segment lost 2 bases, leaving 10 bases of the junction unmatched. The V gene's germline CDR1 is SGHRS and CDR2 YFSETQ. In nucleotides, the CDR3 is TGCGCCAGCAGCTTTATTTCCGGACAGGGTCCGAACACTGAAGCTTTCTTT. This sequence encodes CASSFISGQGPNTEAFF.

V is TRBV28 and J is TRBJ2-2; D remains ambiguous. The CDR3 consists of 13 residues. With 1 base removed from V and 3 bases from J, the gap between germline ends came to 3 bases. Germline CDR1 and CDR2: MDHEN and SYDVKM. The CDR3, as DNA: TGTGCCAGCAGTTTATCCGACACCGGGGAGCTGTTTTTT. Translated: CASSLSDTGELFF. Together with reference TRBV28 and TRBJ2-2, the CDR3 gives the full variable domain: DVKVTQSSRYLVKRTGEKVFLECVQDMDHENMFWYRQDPGLGLRLIYFSYDVKMKEKGDIPEGYSVSREKKERFSLILESASTNQTSMYLCASSLSDTGELFFGEGSRLTVL.